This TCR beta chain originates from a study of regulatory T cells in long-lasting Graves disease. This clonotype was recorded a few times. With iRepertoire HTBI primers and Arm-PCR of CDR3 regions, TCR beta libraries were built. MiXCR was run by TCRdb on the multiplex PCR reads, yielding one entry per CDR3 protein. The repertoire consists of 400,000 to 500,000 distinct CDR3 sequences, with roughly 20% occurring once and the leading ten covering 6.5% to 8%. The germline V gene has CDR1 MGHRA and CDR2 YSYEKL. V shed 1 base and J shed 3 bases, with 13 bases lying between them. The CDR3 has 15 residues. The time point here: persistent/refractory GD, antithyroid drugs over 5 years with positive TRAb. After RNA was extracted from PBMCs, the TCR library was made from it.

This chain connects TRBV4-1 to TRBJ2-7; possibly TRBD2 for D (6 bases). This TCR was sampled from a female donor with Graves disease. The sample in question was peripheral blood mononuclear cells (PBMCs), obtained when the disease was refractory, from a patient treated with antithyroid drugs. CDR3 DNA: TGCGCCAGCAGCCAAGTTGGGACTTCAAGCTACGAGCAGTACTTC. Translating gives CASSQVGTSSYEQYF.